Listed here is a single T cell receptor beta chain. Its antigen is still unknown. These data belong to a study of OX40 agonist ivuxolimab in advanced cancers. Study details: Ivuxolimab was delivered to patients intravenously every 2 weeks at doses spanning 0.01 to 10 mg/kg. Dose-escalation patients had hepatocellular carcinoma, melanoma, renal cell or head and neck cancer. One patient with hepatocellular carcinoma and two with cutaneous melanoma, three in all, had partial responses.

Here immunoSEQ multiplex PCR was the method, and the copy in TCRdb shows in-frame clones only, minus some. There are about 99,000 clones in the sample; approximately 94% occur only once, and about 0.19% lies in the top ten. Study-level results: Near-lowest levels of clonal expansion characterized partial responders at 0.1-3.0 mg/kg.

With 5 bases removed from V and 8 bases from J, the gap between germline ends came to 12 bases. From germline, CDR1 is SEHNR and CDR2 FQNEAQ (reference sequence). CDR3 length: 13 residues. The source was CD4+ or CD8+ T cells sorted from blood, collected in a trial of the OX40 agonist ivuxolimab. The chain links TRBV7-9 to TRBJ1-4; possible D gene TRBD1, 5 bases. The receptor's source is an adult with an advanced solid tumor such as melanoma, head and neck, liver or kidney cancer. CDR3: CASSLRGGEKLFF. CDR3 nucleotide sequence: TGTGCCAGCAGCCTCCGGGGGGGGGAAAAACTGTTTTTT.